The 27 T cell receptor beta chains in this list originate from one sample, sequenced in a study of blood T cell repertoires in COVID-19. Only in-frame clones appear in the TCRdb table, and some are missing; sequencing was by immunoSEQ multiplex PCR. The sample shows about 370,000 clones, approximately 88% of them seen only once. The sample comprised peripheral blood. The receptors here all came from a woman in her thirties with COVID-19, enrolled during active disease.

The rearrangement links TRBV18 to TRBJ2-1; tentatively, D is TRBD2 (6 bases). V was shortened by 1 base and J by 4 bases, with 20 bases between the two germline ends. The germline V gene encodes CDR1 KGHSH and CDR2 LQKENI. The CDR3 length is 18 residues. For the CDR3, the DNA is TGTGCCAGCTCACCACGTCAAGAAGCGGGCCGACCTTACAATGAGCAGTTCTTC. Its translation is CASSPRQEAGRPYNEQFF.

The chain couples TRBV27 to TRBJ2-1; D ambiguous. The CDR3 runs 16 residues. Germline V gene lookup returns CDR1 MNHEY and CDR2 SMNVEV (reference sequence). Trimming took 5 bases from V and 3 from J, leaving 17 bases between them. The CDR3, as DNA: TGTGCCAGCAGTCTCAAGGCGCGGCTCCTCTACAATGAGCAGTTCTTC. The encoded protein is CASSLKARLLYNEQFF.

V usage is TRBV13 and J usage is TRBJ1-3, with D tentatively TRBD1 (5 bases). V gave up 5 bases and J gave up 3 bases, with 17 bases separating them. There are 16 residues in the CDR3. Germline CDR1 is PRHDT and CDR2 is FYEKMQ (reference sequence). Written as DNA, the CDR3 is TGTGCCAGCAGCCCCGGCGGCAGGGCTCATGGAAACACCATATATTTT. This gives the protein CASSPGGRAHGNTIYF.

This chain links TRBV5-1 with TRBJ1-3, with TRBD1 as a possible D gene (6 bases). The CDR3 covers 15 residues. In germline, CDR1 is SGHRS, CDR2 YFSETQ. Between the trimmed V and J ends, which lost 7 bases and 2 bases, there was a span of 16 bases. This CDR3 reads CASRDRGAPGNTIYF. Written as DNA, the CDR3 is TGCGCCAGCCGGGACCGGGGGGCCCCTGGAAACACCATATATTTT.

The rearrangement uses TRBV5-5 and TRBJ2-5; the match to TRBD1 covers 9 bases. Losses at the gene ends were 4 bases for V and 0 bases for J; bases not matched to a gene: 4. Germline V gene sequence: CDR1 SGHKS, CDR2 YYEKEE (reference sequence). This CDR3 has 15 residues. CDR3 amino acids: CASSAGQGYQETQYF. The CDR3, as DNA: TGTGCCAGCAGCGCGGGACAGGGTTACCAAGAGACCCAGTACTTC.

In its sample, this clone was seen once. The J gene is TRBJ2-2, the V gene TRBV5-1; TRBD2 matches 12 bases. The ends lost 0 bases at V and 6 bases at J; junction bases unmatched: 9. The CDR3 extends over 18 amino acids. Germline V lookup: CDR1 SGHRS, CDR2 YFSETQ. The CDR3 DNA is TGCGCCAGCAGCTTGGTGGGGACTAGCGGGCCGGGGGCCGGGGAGCTGTTTTTT. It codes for CASSLVGTSGPGAGELFF. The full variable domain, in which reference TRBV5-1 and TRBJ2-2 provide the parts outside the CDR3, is KAGVTQTPRYLIKTRGQQVTLSCSPISGHRSVSWYQQTPGQGLQFLFEYFSETQRNKGNFPGRFSGRQFSNSRSEMNVSTLELGDSALYLCASSLVGTSGPGAGELFFGEGSRLTVL.

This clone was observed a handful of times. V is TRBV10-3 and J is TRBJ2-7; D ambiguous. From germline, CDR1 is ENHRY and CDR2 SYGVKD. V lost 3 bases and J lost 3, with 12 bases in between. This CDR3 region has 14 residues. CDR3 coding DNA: TGTGCCATCAGTGAACCCTCTGCGAACTACGAGCAGTACTTC. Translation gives CAISEPSANYEQYF.

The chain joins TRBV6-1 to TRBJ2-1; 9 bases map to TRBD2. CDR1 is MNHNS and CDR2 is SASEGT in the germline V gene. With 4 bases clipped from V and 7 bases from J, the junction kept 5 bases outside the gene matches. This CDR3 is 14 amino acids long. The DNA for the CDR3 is TGTGCCAGCAGTGTAGCGGGAGATGGAAATGAGCAGTTCTTC. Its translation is CASSVAGDGNEQFF.

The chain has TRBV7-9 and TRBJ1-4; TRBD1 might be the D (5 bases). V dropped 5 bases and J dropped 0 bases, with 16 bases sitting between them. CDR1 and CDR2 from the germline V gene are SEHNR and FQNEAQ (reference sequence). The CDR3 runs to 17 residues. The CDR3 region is CASSPTSGLATNEKLFF. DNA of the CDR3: TGTGCCAGCAGCCCTACGTCAGGGCTTGCAACTAATGAAAAACTGTTTTTT.

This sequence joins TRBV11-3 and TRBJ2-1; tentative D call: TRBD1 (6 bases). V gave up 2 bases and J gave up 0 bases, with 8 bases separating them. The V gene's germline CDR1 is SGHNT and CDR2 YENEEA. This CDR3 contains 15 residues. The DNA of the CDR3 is TGTGCCAGCAGCTTAACAGGGAGCTCCTACAATGAGCAGTTCTTC. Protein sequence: CASSLTGSSYNEQFF.

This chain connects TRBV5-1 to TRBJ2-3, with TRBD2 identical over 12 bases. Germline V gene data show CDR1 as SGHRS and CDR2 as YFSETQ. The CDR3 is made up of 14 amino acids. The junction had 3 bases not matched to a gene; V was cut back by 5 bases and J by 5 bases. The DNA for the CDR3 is TGCGCCAGCAGGCAACTAGCGGGAGGAGATACGCAGTATTTT. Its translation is CASRQLAGGDTQYF.

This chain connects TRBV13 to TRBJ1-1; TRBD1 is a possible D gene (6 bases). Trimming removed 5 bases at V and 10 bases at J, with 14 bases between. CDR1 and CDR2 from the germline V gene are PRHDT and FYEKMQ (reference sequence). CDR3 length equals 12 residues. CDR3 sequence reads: CASSEQGLGAFF. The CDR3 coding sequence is TGTGCCAGCAGCGAACAGGGTTTAGGAGCTTTCTTT.

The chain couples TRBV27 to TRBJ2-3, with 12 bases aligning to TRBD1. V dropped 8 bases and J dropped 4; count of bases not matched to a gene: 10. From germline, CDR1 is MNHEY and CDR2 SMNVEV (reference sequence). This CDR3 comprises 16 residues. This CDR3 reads CASATFGTGGADTQYF. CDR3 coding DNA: TGTGCCAGCGCCACCTTCGGGACAGGGGGCGCAGATACGCAGTATTTT.

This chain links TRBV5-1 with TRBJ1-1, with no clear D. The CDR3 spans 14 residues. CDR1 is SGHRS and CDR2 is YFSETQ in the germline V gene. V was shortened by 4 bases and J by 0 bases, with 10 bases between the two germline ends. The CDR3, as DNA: TGCGCCAGCAGCCCGGTAGTCATGAACACTGAAGCTTTCTTT. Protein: CASSPVVMNTEAFF.

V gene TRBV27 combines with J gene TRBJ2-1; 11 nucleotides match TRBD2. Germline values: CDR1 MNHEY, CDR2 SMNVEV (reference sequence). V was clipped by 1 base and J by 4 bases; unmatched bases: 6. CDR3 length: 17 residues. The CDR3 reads CASSLFFLAGGYNEQFF. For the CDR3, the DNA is TGTGCCAGCAGTTTATTCTTCCTAGCGGGGGGATACAATGAGCAGTTCTTC.

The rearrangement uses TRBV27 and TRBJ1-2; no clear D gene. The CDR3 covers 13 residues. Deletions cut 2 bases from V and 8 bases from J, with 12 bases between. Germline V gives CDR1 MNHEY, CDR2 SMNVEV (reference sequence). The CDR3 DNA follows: TGTGCCAGCAGTTTACAATGGTCGGGGGGCTACACCTTC. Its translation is CASSLQWSGGYTF.

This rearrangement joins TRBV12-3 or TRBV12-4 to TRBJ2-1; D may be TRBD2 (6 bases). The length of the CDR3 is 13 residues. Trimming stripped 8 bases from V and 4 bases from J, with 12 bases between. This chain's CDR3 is CASSASDYNEQFF. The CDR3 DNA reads TGTGCCAGCTCGGCTAGCGATTACAATGAGCAGTTCTTC.

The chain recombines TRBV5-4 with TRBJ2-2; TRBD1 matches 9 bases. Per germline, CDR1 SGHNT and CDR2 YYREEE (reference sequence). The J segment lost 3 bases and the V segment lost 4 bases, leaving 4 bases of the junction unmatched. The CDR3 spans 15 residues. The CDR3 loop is CASSIDRGDTGELFF. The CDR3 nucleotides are TGTGCCAGCAGCATAGACAGGGGGGACACCGGGGAGCTGTTTTTT.

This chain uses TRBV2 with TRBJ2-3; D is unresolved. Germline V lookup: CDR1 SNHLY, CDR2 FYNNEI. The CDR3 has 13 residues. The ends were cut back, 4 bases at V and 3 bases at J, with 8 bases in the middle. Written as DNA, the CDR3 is TGTGCCAGCAGTGGTTTAACTACAGATACGCAGTATTTT. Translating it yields CASSGLTTDTQYF.

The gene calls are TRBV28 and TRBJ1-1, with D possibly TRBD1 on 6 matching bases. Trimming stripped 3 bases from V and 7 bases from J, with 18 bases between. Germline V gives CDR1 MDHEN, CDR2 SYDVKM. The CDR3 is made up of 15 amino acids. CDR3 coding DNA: TGTGCCAGCAGTTTCCTACCCCCACCGGACAGTGAAGCTTTCTTT. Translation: CASSFLPPPDSEAFF.

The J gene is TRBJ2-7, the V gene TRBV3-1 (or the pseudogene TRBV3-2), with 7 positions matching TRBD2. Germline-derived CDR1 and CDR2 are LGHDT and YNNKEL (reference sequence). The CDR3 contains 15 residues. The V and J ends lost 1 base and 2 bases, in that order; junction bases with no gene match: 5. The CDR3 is CASSQGAGATYEQYV. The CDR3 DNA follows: TGTGCCAGCAGCCAAGGCGCGGGAGCAACCTACGAGCAGTACGTC.

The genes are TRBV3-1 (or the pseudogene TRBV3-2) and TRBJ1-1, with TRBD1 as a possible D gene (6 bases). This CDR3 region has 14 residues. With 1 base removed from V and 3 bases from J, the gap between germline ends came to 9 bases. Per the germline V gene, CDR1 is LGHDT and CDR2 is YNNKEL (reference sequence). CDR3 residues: CASSQAYRDTEAFF. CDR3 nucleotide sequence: TGTGCCAGCAGCCAAGCCTACAGGGACACTGAAGCTTTCTTT.

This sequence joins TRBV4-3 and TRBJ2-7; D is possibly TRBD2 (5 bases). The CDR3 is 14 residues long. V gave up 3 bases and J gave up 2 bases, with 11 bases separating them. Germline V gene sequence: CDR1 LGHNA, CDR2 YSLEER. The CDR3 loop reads CASSQSLATYEQYF. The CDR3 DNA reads TGCGCCAGCAGCCAGAGCCTAGCAACCTACGAGCAGTACTTC.

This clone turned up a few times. The CDR3 DNA sequence: TGTGCTAGTGGTTTTTTTACGTTCCAGGGCTTATACAATGAGCAGTTCTTC. This codes for CASGFFTFQGLYNEQFF. V usage is TRBV12-5 and J usage is TRBJ2-1, with D maybe TRBD1 (5 bases). Germline V lookup: CDR1 LGHNT, CDR2 FRNRAP. CDR3 length equals 17 residues. V lost 3 bases to trimming and J lost 4 bases, with 19 bases between them.

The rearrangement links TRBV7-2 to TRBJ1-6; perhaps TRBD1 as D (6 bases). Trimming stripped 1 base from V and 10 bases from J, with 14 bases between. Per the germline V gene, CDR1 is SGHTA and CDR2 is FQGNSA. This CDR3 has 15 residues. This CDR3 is CASSLVAGEHSPLHF. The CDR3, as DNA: TGTGCCAGCAGCTTAGTGGCAGGGGAACACTCACCCCTCCACTTT.

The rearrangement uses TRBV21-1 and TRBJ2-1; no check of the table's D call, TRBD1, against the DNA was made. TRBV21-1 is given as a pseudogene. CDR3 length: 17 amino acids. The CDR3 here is CASSPPSSGTVRNEQFF. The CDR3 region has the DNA TGTGCCAGCAGCCCTCCTAGTTCCGGGACAGTAAGGAATGAGCAGTTCTTC.

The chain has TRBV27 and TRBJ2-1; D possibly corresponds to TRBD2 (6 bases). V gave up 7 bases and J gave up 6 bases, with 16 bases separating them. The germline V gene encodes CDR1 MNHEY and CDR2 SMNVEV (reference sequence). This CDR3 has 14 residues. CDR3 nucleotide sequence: TGTGCCAGCATCGACGGGAGTCTCCGCAATGAGCAGTTCTTC. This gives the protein CASIDGSLRNEQFF.